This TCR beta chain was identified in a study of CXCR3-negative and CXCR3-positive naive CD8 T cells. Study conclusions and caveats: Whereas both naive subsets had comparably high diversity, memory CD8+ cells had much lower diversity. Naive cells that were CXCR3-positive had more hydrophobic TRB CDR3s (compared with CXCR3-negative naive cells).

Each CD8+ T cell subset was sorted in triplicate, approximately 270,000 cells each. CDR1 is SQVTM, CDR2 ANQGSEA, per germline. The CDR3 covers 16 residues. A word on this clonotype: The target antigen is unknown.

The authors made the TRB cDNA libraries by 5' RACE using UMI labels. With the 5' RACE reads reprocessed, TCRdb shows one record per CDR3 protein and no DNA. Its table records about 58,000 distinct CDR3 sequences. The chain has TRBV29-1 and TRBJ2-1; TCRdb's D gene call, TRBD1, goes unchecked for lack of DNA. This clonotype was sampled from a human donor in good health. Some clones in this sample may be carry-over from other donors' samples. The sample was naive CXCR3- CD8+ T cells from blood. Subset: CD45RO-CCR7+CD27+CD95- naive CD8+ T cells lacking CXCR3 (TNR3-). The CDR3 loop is CSVEVKGDRGLNEQFF.